What follows are 12 T cell receptor beta chains derived from one specimen sequenced in a study of T cells after yellow fever vaccination. From the 5' RACE reads, TCRdb called clonotypes with MiXCR, one entry per CDR3 protein. In the table there are fewer than 450,000 distinct CDR3 sequences, 3% to 4.5% of which are singletons. The sequences come from PBMCs, collected 5 days after the yellow fever booster vaccination. The source of these receptors is a young man who received the YFV17D yellow fever vaccine.

This clonotype was found once. A much larger clone is a single base away; this may be a read error. This chain connects TRBV5-6 to TRBJ2-5, with 8 nucleotides matching TRBD1. The CDR3 is 15 residues long. Germline V gene sequence: CDR1 SGHDT, CDR2 YYEEEE. Losses at the gene ends were 7 bases for V and 1 base for J; bases not matched to a gene: 9. This CDR3 is CASWAGTGFQETQYF. The CDR3 DNA follows: TGTGCCAGCTGGGCCGGGACAGGATTCCAAGAGACCCAGTACTTC.

This clonotype was observed a handful of times. The gene calls are TRBV30 and TRBJ2-2, with TRBD2 as a possible D gene (6 bases). Germline CDR1 is GTSNPN and CDR2 is SVGIG (reference sequence). Trimming stripped 2 bases from V and 4 bases from J, with 11 bases between. This CDR3 has 14 amino acids. This chain's CDR3 is CAWSSTGGTGELFF. CDR3 DNA: TGTGCCTGGAGTTCCACCGGGGGCACCGGGGAGCTGTTTTTT.

The V call is TRBV20-1, the J call TRBJ1-2; D might be TRBD1 (6 bases). The ends were cut back, 0 bases at V and 4 bases at J, with 12 bases in the middle. The CDR3 sequence is 14 residues long. Germline CDR1 reads DFQATT; CDR2 reads SNEGSKA (reference sequence). The CDR3 DNA is TGCAGTGCTAGAGATCCGCGGGGGGCCTATGGCTACACCTTC. It translates to CSARDPRGAYGYTF.

The gene calls are TRBV7-3 and TRBJ1-1; 11 bases agree with TRBD1. Germline V gives CDR1 SGHTA, CDR2 FQGTGA. The CDR3 runs 15 residues. V trimming: 5 bases; J trimming: 3 bases; junction bases outside the gene matches: 5. The CDR3 bases are TGTGCCAGCAGCCTCGGGACAGGGGGGTACACTGAAGCTTTCTTT. It codes for CASSLGTGGYTEAFF. Full variable domain (outside the CDR3, taken from reference TRBV7-3 and TRBJ1-1): GAGVSQTPSNKVTEKGKYVELRCDPISGHTALYWYRQSLGQGPEFLIYFQGTGAADDSGLPNDRFFAVRPEGSVSTLKIQRTERGDSAVYLCASSLGTGGYTEAFFGQGTRLTVV.

This clonotype was seen a handful of times. This chain connects TRBV4-1 to TRBJ1-1; D uncertain. V lost 2 bases, J lost 1 base, and 11 bases lay in between. Germline CDR1 reads MGHRA; CDR2 reads YSYEKL. This CDR3 has 15 amino acids. CDR3 DNA sequence: TGCGCCAGCAGCCAAACCCTATTGTGGAACACTGAAGCTTTCTTT. Protein: CASSQTLLWNTEAFF.

There are many counts of this clonotype. This chain connects TRBV7-2 to TRBJ2-1; 12 positions agree with TRBD2. The ends lost 0 bases at V and 7 bases at J; junction bases unmatched: 4. The CDR3 consists of 16 residues. CDR1 and CDR2 from the germline V gene are SGHTA and FQGNSA. CDR3 region: CASSLAPGLAGNEQFF. The CDR3 bases are TGTGCCAGCAGCTTAGCGCCCGGACTAGCGGGGAATGAGCAGTTCTTC.

The sample holds many counts of this clonotype. V gene TRBV6-6 combines with J gene TRBJ2-7, with TRBD1 as a possible D gene (6 bases). Germline CDR1 is MNHNY and CDR2 is SVGAGI (reference sequence). Trimming shortened V by 2 bases and J by 1 base, and 9 bases separated the two germline ends. This CDR3 is 14 amino acids long. Written as DNA, the CDR3 is TGTGCCAGCAGTTACCGACAGGCATCCTACGAGCAGTACTTC. As protein: CASSYRQASYEQYF.

V gene TRBV14 combines with J gene TRBJ1-4, with D perhaps matching TRBD1 (6 bases). V lost 5 bases, J lost 8 bases, and 15 bases lay in between. From germline, CDR1 is SGHDN and CDR2 FVKESK. This CDR3 comprises 14 residues. CDR3 coding DNA: TGTGCCAGCAGCTCTACAGGGCTTGACGAAAAACTGTTTTTT. Residues: CASSSTGLDEKLFF.

This clonotype has a count of ten or more. J is TRBJ1-1 and V is TRBV5-1; 8 positions match TRBD1. This CDR3 is built from 13 residues. Germline V lookup: CDR1 SGHRS, CDR2 YFSETQ. The J segment lost 4 bases and the V segment lost 6 bases, leaving 5 bases of the junction unmatched. The CDR3 nucleotides read TGCGCCAGCACCTTTGACAGGGGCACTGAAGCTTTCTTT. Protein: CASTFDRGTEAFF.

The rearrangement joins TRBV29-1 to TRBJ2-5, with 9 bases identical to TRBD2. V shed 7 bases, J shed 5 bases, and the junction held 8 bases outside the gene matches. The germline CDR1 and CDR2 sequences are SQVTM and ANQGSEA. This CDR3 region has 13 residues. This CDR3 is CSAVPGLAETQYF. The CDR3 DNA follows: TGCAGCGCCGTGCCGGGACTAGCTGAGACCCAGTACTTC. The full variable domain, rest sourced from reference TRBV29-1 and TRBJ2-5, is SAVISQKPSRDICQRGTSLTIQCQVDSQVTMMFWYRQQPGQSLTLIATANQGSEATYESGFVIDKFPISRPNLTFSTLTVSNMSPEDSSIYLCSAVPGLAETQYFGPGTRLLVL.

This clonotype was recorded at least ten times. This chain uses TRBV6-2 or TRBV6-3 with TRBJ2-1, with TRBD2 as a possible D gene (5 bases). The CDR3 has 15 residues. CDR1 is MNHEY, CDR2 SVGEGT, per germline. V was clipped by 7 bases and J by 6 bases, with 19 bases between them. The DNA of the CDR3 is TGTGCCAGCATGATGACCGGACTGTTGGCCAATGAGCAGTTCTTC. This codes for CASMMTGLLANEQFF.

The rearrangement links TRBV6-5 to TRBJ2-5, with 10 bases identical to TRBD2. The CDR3 is 13 amino acids. J gave up 9 bases and V 7 bases, and 8 bases lay outside the gene matches. CDR1 and CDR2 (germline): MNHEY, SVGAGI. As DNA, the CDR3 is TGTGCCAGCACGGCTAGCGGGGGCCCCGCCCAGTACTTC. It specifies CASTASGGPAQYF.